This entry lists 8 T cell receptor beta chains sequenced from one sample in a study of T cell responses to AZD1222 COVID-19 vaccine. Sequencing used immunoSEQ multiplex PCR; TCRdb keeps in-frame clones, though not all of them. The table records roughly 120,000 clones, 80% to 90% of them present only once. The source was peripheral blood, collected on day 0 of MenACWY control vaccination. All receptors come from an adult in good health.

The chain joins TRBV5-1 to TRBJ2-7, with D perhaps TRBD1 (5 bases). Germline V lookup: CDR1 SGHRS, CDR2 YFSETQ. This CDR3 has 13 residues. Trimming shortened V by 2 bases and J by 7 bases, and 13 bases separated the two germline ends. Written as DNA, the CDR3 is TGCGCCAGCAGCTTTCAGGTTGGGGCGGAGCAGTACTTC. It yields the protein CASSFQVGAEQYF.

This rearrangement joins TRBV4-1 to TRBJ1-1; TRBD1 agrees at 9 bases. The CDR3 extends over 17 amino acids. Trimming at V came to 3 bases and at J to 5 bases, leaving 13 bases not matched to a gene. Germline V gene data show CDR1 as MGHRA and CDR2 as YSYEKL. CDR3 DNA sequence: TGCGCCAGCAGCCAGGGCCCGGGACAGGGTGGTAGTACTGAAGCTTTCTTT. This encodes CASSQGPGQGGSTEAFF.

The V gene is TRBV29-1, the J gene TRBJ2-2; 12 bases are a match to TRBD1. The CDR3 is made up of 17 amino acids. Germline V gene data show CDR1 as SQVTM and CDR2 as ANQGSEA. V was pared by 5 bases and J by 7 bases, with 14 bases of the junction left unmatched. For the CDR3, the DNA is TGCAGCGTTTCAAACCGGGACAGGGGGCTGGTTAACGGGGAGCTGTTTTTT. It encodes CSVSNRDRGLVNGELFF.

The rearrangement joins TRBV6-5 to TRBJ1-5, with 9 bases aligning to TRBD1. CDR1 MNHEY and CDR2 SVGAGI come from the germline V gene. The CDR3 consists of 14 residues. The V gene end was trimmed by 4 bases and the J gene end by 12 bases; junction bases not matched to a gene: 10. The CDR3 sequence: CASSFRDRVQGQHF. CDR3 DNA: TGTGCCAGCAGTTTCCGGGACAGGGTTCAGGGCCAGCATTTT.

V usage is TRBV3-1 (or the pseudogene TRBV3-2) and J usage is TRBJ2-7; 11 positions match TRBD1. CDR1 is LGHDT and CDR2 is YNNKEL in the germline V gene (reference sequence). V dropped 4 bases and J dropped 7; count of bases not matched to a gene: 9. The CDR3 has 15 residues. The CDR3 region is CASSRGQGAPREQYF. As DNA, the CDR3 is TGTGCCAGCAGCCGAGGACAGGGGGCACCTAGAGAGCAGTACTTC.

The rearrangement uses TRBV6-1 and TRBJ1-5; D gene unclear. V lost 2 bases, J lost 2 bases, and 10 bases lay in between. Germline V gene data show CDR1 as MNHNS and CDR2 as SASEGT. The CDR3 totals 15 residues. CDR3 amino acids: CASSEIGLGNQPQHF. The CDR3 region has the DNA TGTGCCAGCAGTGAAATAGGACTCGGCAATCAGCCCCAGCATTTT.

This clone was detected a few times. This chain links TRBV19 with TRBJ1-4; D is unresolved. CDR3 length: 16 amino acids. V was clipped by 4 bases and J by 8 bases, with 20 bases between them. The germline CDR1 and CDR2 sequences are LNHDA and SQIVND (reference sequence). The CDR3 protein is CASSNKVGPRGEKLFF. The DNA of the CDR3 is TGTGCCAGTAGTAATAAGGTCGGGCCTCGTGGGGAAAAACTGTTTTTT.

The CDR3 bases are TGCGCCAGCAGCCAAGCTGCTAGCGGGGGGGGAGATACGCAGTATTTT. Protein: CASSQAASGGGDTQYF. The chain combines TRBV4-1 with TRBJ2-3; 12 bases map to TRBD2. Germline-derived CDR1 and CDR2 are MGHRA and YSYEKL. CDR3 size: 16 residues. With 1 base clipped from V and 5 bases from J, the junction kept 4 bases outside the gene matches.